A single sample is the source of the 2 T cell receptor beta chains below, sequenced in a study of cytomegalovirus exposure and HLA in healthy donors. Measured with immunoSEQ multiplex PCR; TCRdb has only the in-frame clones, and not every one. This table holds more than 110,000 clones, about 95% found once. Material: PBMCs. These receptors were taken from a man younger than 35 in good health and CMV-seropositive.

As concerns this clone: The sample carries other DNA sequences with the same CDR3. This chain uses TRBV11-2 with TRBJ2-1, with 7 bases identical to TRBD2. Germline trimming cut 2 bases from V and 1 base from J; bases unmatched to any gene: 2. The CDR3 length is 15 residues. The V gene's germline CDR1 is SGHAT and CDR2 FQNNGV. Written as DNA, the CDR3 is TGTGCCAGCAGCTTATCGGGAGGTTCCTACAATGAGCAGTTCTTC. Amino acid sequence: CASSLSGGSYNEQFF. Based on the CDR3 plus reference TRBV11-2 and TRBJ2-1, the full variable domain is EAGVAQSPRYKIIEKRQSVAFWCNPISGHATLYWYQQILGQGPKLLIQFQNNGVVDDSQLPKDRFSAERLKGVDSTLKIQPAKLEDSAVYLCASSLSGGSYNEQFFGPGTRLTVL.

This clone was found once. The V gene is TRBV5-1, the J gene TRBJ2-7; 11 nucleotides match TRBD1. V gave up 4 bases and J gave up 4 bases; unmatched junction bases: 4. There are 14 residues in the CDR3. CDR1 SGHRS and CDR2 YFSETQ come from the germline V gene. In DNA, the CDR3 is TGCGCCAGCAGCGTGGACAGGGGGCAATACGAGCAGTACTTC. Amino acid sequence: CASSVDRGQYEQYF.